This TCR beta chain emerged from a study of neurological immune-mediated disorders. The CDR3 totals 14 residues. V was clipped by 5 bases and J by 4 bases, with 12 bases between them. Germline V gene sequence: CDR1 SGHTA, CDR2 FQGNSA. Time point described: longitudinal time-point 3. Points from the study as a whole: The greatest TCR clonal expansion appeared in HTLV-1-associated myelopathy and the smallest, falling below healthy controls, in multiple sclerosis. Expanded clones shared no identical CDR3 amino acid sequences across subjects, which suggested private TCR-beta repertoires in all groups.

This clonotype was found many times. Its specificity is not known. The cDNA was synthesized by 5'RACE incorporating 10-nucleotide random UMIs. TCRdb re-called the 5' RACE reads with MiXCR, one entry per CDR3 protein. Of about 45,000 distinct CDR3 sequences in the sample, 13% are singletons; the top ten hold 9.5% to 12%. The sequenced sample consisted of PBMCs. This receptor was identified in a man younger than 40 in good health. This chain connects TRBV7-2 to TRBJ2-1, with D possibly being TRBD1 (6 bases). CDR3 protein: CASSQDSRYNEQFF. The CDR3, as DNA: TGTGCCAGCAGCCAGGACAGCAGATACAATGAGCAGTTCTTC. The full variable domain, its missing parts supplied by reference TRBV7-2 and TRBJ2-1, is GAGVSQSPSNKVTEKGKDVELRCDPISGHTALYWYRQSLGQGLEFLIYFQGNSAPDKSGLPSDRFSAERTGGSVSTLTIQRTQQEDSAVYLCASSQDSRYNEQFFGPGTRLTVL.